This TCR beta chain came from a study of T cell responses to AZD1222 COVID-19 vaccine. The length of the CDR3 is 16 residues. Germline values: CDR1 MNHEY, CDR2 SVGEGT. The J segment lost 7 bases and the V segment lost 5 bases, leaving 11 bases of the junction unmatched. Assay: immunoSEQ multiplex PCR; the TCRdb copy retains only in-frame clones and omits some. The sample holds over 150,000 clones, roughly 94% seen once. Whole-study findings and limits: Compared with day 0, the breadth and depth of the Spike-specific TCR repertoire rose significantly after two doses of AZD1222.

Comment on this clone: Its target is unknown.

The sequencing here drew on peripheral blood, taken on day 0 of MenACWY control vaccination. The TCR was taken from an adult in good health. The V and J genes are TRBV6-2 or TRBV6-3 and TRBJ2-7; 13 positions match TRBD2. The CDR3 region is CASSTISTSGRWEQYF. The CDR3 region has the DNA TGTGCCAGCAGTACCATCTCGACTAGCGGGAGGTGGGAGCAGTACTTC.